This TCR beta chain was observed in a study of T cells expressing NK-cell markers. Study in general: According to the study, TCR beta repertoires originated from sorted CD3+CD56+NKG2C+, CD3+CD56+NKG2C- and CD3+CD56-NKG2C+ T cells. The study sequenced eight donors, seven HCMV-seropositive and one seronegative.

As to this clonotype: Its antigen is unknown.

TCRdb reprocessed the 5' RACE reads; each CDR3 protein has one entry and no DNA is given. The repertoire table contains about 260,000 distinct CDR3 sequences. The CDR3 length is 17 residues. Germline CDR1 reads DFQATT; CDR2 reads SNEGSKA (reference sequence). Study-wide results and limits: The study found these clonotypes also leading the CD3+CD56-NKG2C+ fraction in a few donors. The study left the HCMV specificity of expanded NKG2C+ T cell clones unresolved.

The receptor was derived from a woman between 18 and 70 years old in good health. Sequencing was carried out using blood T cells: a sorted CD56 or NKG2C T cell subset, CD4+ or CD8+ T cells, or bulk PBMC T cells (not recorded which). The chain is built from TRBV20-1 and TRBJ2-2; TCRdb outputs TRBD1, but without DNA this stays unchecked. CDR3 protein: CSARGALGGPNTGELFF.